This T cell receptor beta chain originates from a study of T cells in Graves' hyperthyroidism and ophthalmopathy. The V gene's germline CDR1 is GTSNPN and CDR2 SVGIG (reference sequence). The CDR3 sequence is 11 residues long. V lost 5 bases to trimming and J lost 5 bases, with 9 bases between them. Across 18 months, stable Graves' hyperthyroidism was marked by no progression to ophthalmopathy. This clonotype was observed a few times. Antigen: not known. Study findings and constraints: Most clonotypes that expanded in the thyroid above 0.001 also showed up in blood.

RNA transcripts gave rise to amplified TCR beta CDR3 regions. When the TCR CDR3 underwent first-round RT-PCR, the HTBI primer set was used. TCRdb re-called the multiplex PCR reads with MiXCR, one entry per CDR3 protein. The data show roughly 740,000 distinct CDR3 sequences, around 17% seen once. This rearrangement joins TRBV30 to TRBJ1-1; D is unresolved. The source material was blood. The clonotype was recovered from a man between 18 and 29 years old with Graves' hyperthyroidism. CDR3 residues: CAWGGKTEAFF. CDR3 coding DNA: TGTGCCTGGGGCGGGAAGACTGAAGCTTTCTTT.